Listed below are T cell receptor beta chains from one sample, sequenced in a study of cytomegalovirus exposure and HLA in healthy donors. The assay was immunoSEQ multiplex PCR, and TCRdb's table has in-frame clones only and misses some. Here the sample spans 100,000 to 150,000 clones, roughly 84% being singletons. The sequencing sample was made of PBMCs. The receptors come from a man aged 45 to 65 in good health and CMV-seronegative. Both conserved end residues are part of each CDR3. The order of the fields is CDR3 protein, CDR3 DNA, clone size, CDR3 length, J gene, V gene, D gene. The D gene is left open where the match is weak. Clone size, where shown, is once, few, many, or a class for clones that have expanded.

cdr3_aa: CASSQQGGSEAFF
cdr3_nt: TGTGCCAGCAGCCAACAAGGGGGCTCTGAAGCTTTCTTT
clone_size: -
cdr3_length: 13
j_call: TRBJ1-1
v_call: TRBV11-3
d_call: TRBD1

cdr3_aa: CASNQRGLNTEAFF
cdr3_nt: TGTGCCAGCAACCAAAGGGGGTTGAACACTGAAGCTTTCTTT
clone_size: -
cdr3_length: 14
j_call: TRBJ1-1
v_call: TRBV6-5
d_call: -

cdr3_aa: CASSLGTLRSGNTIYF
cdr3_nt: TGTGCCAGCAGCTTGGGTACGCTACGCTCTGGAAACACCATATATTTT
clone_size: -
cdr3_length: 16
j_call: TRBJ1-3
v_call: TRBV5-4
d_call: -

cdr3_aa: CASSPWGFTDMQYF
cdr3_nt: TGTGCCAGTAGCCCCTGGGGCTTCACAGATATGCAGTATTTT
clone_size: -
cdr3_length: 14
j_call: TRBJ2-3
v_call: TRBV19
d_call: -

cdr3_aa: CASSEQQKEQYF
cdr3_nt: TGTGCCAGCAGTGAACAACAGAAGGAGCAGTACTTC
clone_size: -
cdr3_length: 12
j_call: TRBJ2-7
v_call: TRBV2
d_call: -

cdr3_aa: CASSLLWGRENEQYF
cdr3_nt: TGTGCCAGCAGTTTATTGTGGGGGCGCGAGAACGAGCAGTACTTC
clone_size: -
cdr3_length: 15
j_call: TRBJ2-7
v_call: TRBV27
d_call: -

cdr3_aa: CASRTGTGALYSGEQYF
cdr3_nt: TGTGCCAGCAGGACCGGGACAGGGGCCCTCTACTCAGGGGAGCAGTACTTC
clone_size: -
cdr3_length: 17
j_call: TRBJ2-7
v_call: TRBV11-2
d_call: TRBD1

cdr3_aa: CASSPGFESNQPQHF
cdr3_nt: TGTGCCAGCAGCCCAGGGTTCGAGAGCAATCAGCCCCAGCATTTT
clone_size: -
cdr3_length: 15
j_call: TRBJ1-5
v_call: TRBV5-8
d_call: -

cdr3_aa: CASSQVFTSGGNEQYF
cdr3_nt: TGTGCCAGCAGCCAAGTATTCACTAGCGGGGGGAACGAGCAGTACTTC
clone_size: once
cdr3_length: 16
j_call: TRBJ2-7
v_call: TRBV4-2
d_call: TRBD2

cdr3_aa: CASSLEGTEAKLFF
cdr3_nt: TGCGCCAGCAGCCTGGAAGGGACAGAGGCAAAACTGTTTTTT
clone_size: -
cdr3_length: 14
j_call: TRBJ1-4
v_call: TRBV5-1
d_call: TRBD1

cdr3_aa: CASSELKETVPGYEQYF
cdr3_nt: TGTGCCAGCAGCGAACTCAAAGAGACAGTTCCGGGCTACGAGCAGTACTTC
clone_size: -
cdr3_length: 17
j_call: TRBJ2-7
v_call: TRBV9
d_call: -

cdr3_aa: CASSPGTGGGETQYF
cdr3_nt: TGCGCCAGCAGCCCGGGGACAGGGGGCGGGGAGACCCAGTACTTC
clone_size: -
cdr3_length: 15
j_call: TRBJ2-5
v_call: TRBV5-1
d_call: TRBD1

cdr3_aa: CASRRTGVNSYEQYF
cdr3_nt: TGTGCCAGCAGGAGGACGGGGGTTAACTCCTACGAGCAGTACTTC
clone_size: -
cdr3_length: 15
j_call: TRBJ2-7
v_call: TRBV6-1
d_call: -

cdr3_aa: CASSLATGIEEKLFF
cdr3_nt: TGTGCCAGCAGCTTAGCTACAGGGATAGAAGAAAAACTGTTTTTT
clone_size: -
cdr3_length: 15
j_call: TRBJ1-4
v_call: TRBV5-6
d_call: -

cdr3_aa: CASSQTPSSPLHF
cdr3_nt: TGCGCCAGCAGTCAGACACCTTCCTCACCCCTCCACTTT
clone_size: -
cdr3_length: 13
j_call: TRBJ1-6
v_call: TRBV4-1
d_call: -

cdr3_aa: CASSQQWGQGTEAFF
cdr3_nt: TGTGCCAGCAGCCAGCAATGGGGACAGGGCACTGAAGCTTTCTTT
clone_size: -
cdr3_length: 15
j_call: TRBJ1-1
v_call: TRBV5-6
d_call: TRBD1

cdr3_aa: CASSLGGSSNQPQHF
cdr3_nt: TGTGCCAGCAGTTTGGGAGGGAGTAGCAATCAGCCCCAGCATTTT
clone_size: -
cdr3_length: 15
j_call: TRBJ1-5
v_call: TRBV7-9
d_call: -

cdr3_aa: CAWSIMGQSNQPQHF
cdr3_nt: TGTGCCTGGAGTATTATGGGACAGAGCAATCAGCCCCAGCATTTT
clone_size: -
cdr3_length: 15
j_call: TRBJ1-5
v_call: TRBV30
d_call: TRBD1

cdr3_aa: CASSWGGEPSYNEQFF
cdr3_nt: TGTGCCAGCAGCTGGGGGGGGGAACCCTCCTACAATGAGCAGTTCTTC
clone_size: -
cdr3_length: 16
j_call: TRBJ2-1
v_call: TRBV27
d_call: TRBD2

cdr3_aa: CASSLDPGGTGELFF
cdr3_nt: TGTGCCAGCAGCTTAGATCCAGGGGGCACCGGGGAGCTGTTTTTT
clone_size: once
cdr3_length: 15
j_call: TRBJ2-2
v_call: TRBV7-6
d_call: TRBD1

cdr3_aa: CASTALGTGSSNQPQHF
cdr3_nt: TGTGCCAGTACCGCCTTAGGGACAGGGAGTAGCAATCAGCCCCAGCATTTT
clone_size: -
cdr3_length: 17
j_call: TRBJ1-5
v_call: TRBV19
d_call: TRBD1

cdr3_aa: CASSPGDRASYEQYF
cdr3_nt: TGTGCCAGCAGCCCAGGGGACAGGGCGTCCTACGAGCAGTACTTC
clone_size: -
cdr3_length: 15
j_call: TRBJ2-7
v_call: TRBV7-9
d_call: TRBD1

cdr3_aa: CASSQDRGHEKLFF
cdr3_nt: TGTGCCAGCAGTCAGGACAGGGGGCATGAAAAACTGTTTTTT
clone_size: -
cdr3_length: 14
j_call: TRBJ1-4
v_call: TRBV5-4
d_call: TRBD1

cdr3_aa: CASSPGSSGNTIYF
cdr3_nt: TGTGCCAGCTCACCAGGCAGCTCTGGAAACACCATATATTTT
clone_size: -
cdr3_length: 14
j_call: TRBJ1-3
v_call: TRBV18
d_call: -

cdr3_aa: CASIPAGQGAKQYF
cdr3_nt: TGTGCCAGCATCCCGGCGGGACAGGGGGCCAAGCAGTACTTC
clone_size: once
cdr3_length: 14
j_call: TRBJ2-5
v_call: TRBV6-1
d_call: TRBD1

cdr3_aa: CASSLEVPGSTEAFF
cdr3_nt: TGTGCCAGCAGCTTAGAGGTGCCGGGGAGCACTGAAGCTTTCTTT
clone_size: -
cdr3_length: 15
j_call: TRBJ1-1
v_call: TRBV7-2
d_call: -

cdr3_aa: CASSERGGETGELFF
cdr3_nt: TGTGCCAGCAGTGAGAGGGGGGGGGAAACCGGGGAGCTGTTTTTT
clone_size: -
cdr3_length: 15
j_call: TRBJ2-2
v_call: TRBV2
d_call: -

cdr3_aa: CASSEYVNSPLHF
cdr3_nt: TGTGCCAGCAGTGAATACGTTAATTCACCCCTCCACTTT
clone_size: -
cdr3_length: 13
j_call: TRBJ1-6
v_call: TRBV25-1
d_call: -

cdr3_aa: CASSTRTGGASPLHF
cdr3_nt: TGTGCCAGTAGTACTCGGACAGGGGGCGCTTCACCCCTCCACTTT
clone_size: -
cdr3_length: 15
j_call: TRBJ1-6
v_call: TRBV19
d_call: TRBD1

cdr3_aa: CASGRGGQETQYF
cdr3_nt: TGTGCCAGCGGACGAGGGGGCCAAGAGACCCAGTACTTC
clone_size: few
cdr3_length: 13
j_call: TRBJ2-5
v_call: TRBV7-2
d_call: -

cdr3_aa: CSATKGGYTF
cdr3_nt: TGCAGTGCTACCAAGGGGGGCTACACCTTC
clone_size: -
cdr3_length: 10
j_call: TRBJ1-2
v_call: TRBV20-1
d_call: -

cdr3_aa: CASSVAPSGMTDTQYF
cdr3_nt: TGTGCCAGCAGCGTAGCTCCTAGCGGGATGACAGATACGCAGTATTTT
clone_size: -
cdr3_length: 16
j_call: TRBJ2-3
v_call: TRBV9
d_call: TRBD2

cdr3_aa: CAWSVQGHSPLHF
cdr3_nt: TGTGCCTGGAGTGTACAGGGCCATTCACCCCTCCACTTT
clone_size: once
cdr3_length: 13
j_call: TRBJ1-6
v_call: TRBV30
d_call: -

cdr3_aa: CASSANSNIAGEQYF
cdr3_nt: TGTGCCAGCAGCGCGAACTCGAACATCGCCGGGGAGCAGTACTTC
clone_size: -
cdr3_length: 15
j_call: TRBJ2-5
v_call: TRBV2
d_call: -

cdr3_aa: CASRPGQGPSRTFF
cdr3_nt: TGTGCCAGCAGGCCCGGACAGGGACCTTCGAGAACTTTCTTT
clone_size: -
cdr3_length: 14
j_call: TRBJ1-1
v_call: TRBV6-1
d_call: TRBD1

cdr3_aa: CASSPKGGLTQNTEAFF
cdr3_nt: TGTGCCAGCTCACCGAAGGGGGGGCTGACCCAGAACACTGAAGCTTTCTTT
clone_size: -
cdr3_length: 17
j_call: TRBJ1-1
v_call: TRBV18
d_call: -

cdr3_aa: CASSLGRDTEAFF
cdr3_nt: TGCGCCAGCAGCTTAGGGAGGGACACTGAAGCTTTCTTT
clone_size: -
cdr3_length: 13
j_call: TRBJ1-1
v_call: TRBV5-1
d_call: -

cdr3_aa: CASSLKRSPTNEKLFF
cdr3_nt: TGTGCCAGCAGCCTTAAGAGGTCCCCAACTAATGAAAAACTGTTTTTT
clone_size: -
cdr3_length: 16
j_call: TRBJ1-4
v_call: TRBV7-9
d_call: -

cdr3_aa: CASRVDRAQETQYF
cdr3_nt: TGTGCCAGCAGAGTGGACAGGGCCCAAGAGACCCAGTACTTC
clone_size: -
cdr3_length: 14
j_call: TRBJ2-5
v_call: TRBV2
d_call: TRBD1

cdr3_aa: CASSAGQNNEKLFF
cdr3_nt: TGTGCCAGCAGCGCGGGACAGAATAATGAAAAACTGTTTTTT
clone_size: -
cdr3_length: 14
j_call: TRBJ1-4
v_call: TRBV9
d_call: TRBD1

cdr3_aa: CASSQEGLYRANSPLHF
cdr3_nt: TGTGCCAGCAGCCAAGAGGGGCTCTACAGGGCTAATTCACCCCTCCACTTT
clone_size: once
cdr3_length: 17
j_call: TRBJ1-6
v_call: TRBV14
d_call: -

cdr3_aa: CASSLPIAGRPAIDTQYF
cdr3_nt: TGTGCCAGCAGCTTACCGATAGCGGGGAGACCGGCAATAGATACGCAGTATTTT
clone_size: -
cdr3_length: 18
j_call: TRBJ2-3
v_call: TRBV7-9
d_call: TRBD2

cdr3_aa: CAWSPPYSSSYNSPLHF
cdr3_nt: TGTGCCTGGAGCCCCCCGTACTCAAGCTCCTATAATTCACCCCTCCACTTT
clone_size: -
cdr3_length: 17
j_call: TRBJ1-6
v_call: TRBV30
d_call: -

cdr3_aa: CASSIGQGALRNQPQHF
cdr3_nt: TGTGCCAGTAGTATCGGTCAAGGGGCCCTGCGGAATCAGCCCCAGCATTTT
clone_size: -
cdr3_length: 17
j_call: TRBJ1-5
v_call: TRBV19
d_call: -

cdr3_aa: CASSYGGGGNQPQHF
cdr3_nt: TGCGCCAGCAGTTACGGAGGTGGGGGCAATCAGCCCCAGCATTTT
clone_size: -
cdr3_length: 15
j_call: TRBJ1-5
v_call: TRBV4-1
d_call: -

cdr3_aa: CASSEEVGVSYNSPLHF
cdr3_nt: TGTGCCAGCAGTGAAGAGGTCGGGGTCTCCTATAATTCACCCCTCCACTTT
clone_size: -
cdr3_length: 17
j_call: TRBJ1-6
v_call: TRBV6-1
d_call: -